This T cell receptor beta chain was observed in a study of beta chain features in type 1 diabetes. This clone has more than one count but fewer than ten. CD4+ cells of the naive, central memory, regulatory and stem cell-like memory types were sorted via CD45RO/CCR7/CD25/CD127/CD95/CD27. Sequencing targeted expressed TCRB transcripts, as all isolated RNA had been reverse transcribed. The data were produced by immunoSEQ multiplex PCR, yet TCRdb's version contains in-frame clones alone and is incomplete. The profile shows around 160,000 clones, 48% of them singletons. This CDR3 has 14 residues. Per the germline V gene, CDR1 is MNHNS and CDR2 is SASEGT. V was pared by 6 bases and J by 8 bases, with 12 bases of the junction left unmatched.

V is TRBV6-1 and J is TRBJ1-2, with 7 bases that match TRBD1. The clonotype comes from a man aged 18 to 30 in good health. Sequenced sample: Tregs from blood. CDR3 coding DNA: TGTGCCAGCAGCTATGACAGGGCAGGGGGAGGCTACACCTTC. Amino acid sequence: CASSYDRAGGGYTF.